The present TCR beta chain was sequenced within a study of blood T cell repertoires in COVID-19. In the authors' workflow: Estimation of nucleated cell counts relied on the amplification of reference gene primers. Assay: immunoSEQ multiplex PCR; the TCRdb copy retains only in-frame clones and omits some. That table gives V, J and clone size, and the DNA gave D and trimming. This sample has hundreds of thousands of clones, with 85% found just once. Allocation to cohorts depended on clinical history reported by the participants. Germline V lookup: CDR1 MDHEN, CDR2 SYDVKM. The CDR3 is 14 residues long. The J segment lost 2 bases and the V segment lost 5 bases, leaving 6 bases of the junction unmatched.

Sequencing input: PBMCs or T cells enriched from blood (not recorded which). The TCR sequence derives from a woman aged 25 to 45 who had been exposed to COVID-19. J is TRBJ2-7 and V is TRBV28, with TRBD2 matching 7 bases. The CDR3 nucleotides are TGTGCCAGCAGTGCCTGGCTAGCGGCCTACGAGCAGTACTTC. Translated, it gives CASSAWLAAYEQYF.